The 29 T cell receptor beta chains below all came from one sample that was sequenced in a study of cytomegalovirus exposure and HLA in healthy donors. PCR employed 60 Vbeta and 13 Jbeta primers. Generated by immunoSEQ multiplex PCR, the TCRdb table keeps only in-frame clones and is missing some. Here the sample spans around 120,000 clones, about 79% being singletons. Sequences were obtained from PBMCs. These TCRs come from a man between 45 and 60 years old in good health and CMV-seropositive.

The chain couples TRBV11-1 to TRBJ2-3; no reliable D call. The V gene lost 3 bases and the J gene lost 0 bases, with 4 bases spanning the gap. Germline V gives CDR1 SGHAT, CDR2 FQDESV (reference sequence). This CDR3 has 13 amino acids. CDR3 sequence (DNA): TGTGCCAGCAGCTTTATGAGCACAGATACGCAGTATTTT. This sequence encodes CASSFMSTDTQYF.

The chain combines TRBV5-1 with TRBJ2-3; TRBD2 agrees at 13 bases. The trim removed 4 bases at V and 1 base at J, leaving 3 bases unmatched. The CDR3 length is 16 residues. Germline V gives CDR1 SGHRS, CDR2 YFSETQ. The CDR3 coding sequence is TGCGCCAGCAGCACCGGGACTAGCGGGGGCACAGATACGCAGTATTTT. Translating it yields CASSTGTSGGTDTQYF. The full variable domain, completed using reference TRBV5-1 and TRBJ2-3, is KAGVTQTPRYLIKTRGQQVTLSCSPISGHRSVSWYQQTPGQGLQFLFEYFSETQRNKGNFPGRFSGRQFSNSRSEMNVSTLELGDSALYLCASSTGTSGGTDTQYFGPGTRLTVL.

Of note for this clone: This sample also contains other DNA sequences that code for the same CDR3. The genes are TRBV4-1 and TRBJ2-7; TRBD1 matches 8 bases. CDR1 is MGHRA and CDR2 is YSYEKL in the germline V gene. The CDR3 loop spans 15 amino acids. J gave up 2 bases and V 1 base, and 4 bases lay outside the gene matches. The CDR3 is CASSQGTGGTYEQYF. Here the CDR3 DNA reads TGCGCCAGCAGCCAAGGTACAGGGGGGACCTACGAGCAGTACTTC.

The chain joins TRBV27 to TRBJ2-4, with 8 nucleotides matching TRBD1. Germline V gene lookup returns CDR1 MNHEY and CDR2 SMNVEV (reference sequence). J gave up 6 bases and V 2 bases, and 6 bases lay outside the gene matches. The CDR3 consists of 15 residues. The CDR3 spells CASSLRQGIANIQYF. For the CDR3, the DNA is TGTGCCAGCAGTTTAAGACAGGGGATAGCAAACATTCAGTACTTC.

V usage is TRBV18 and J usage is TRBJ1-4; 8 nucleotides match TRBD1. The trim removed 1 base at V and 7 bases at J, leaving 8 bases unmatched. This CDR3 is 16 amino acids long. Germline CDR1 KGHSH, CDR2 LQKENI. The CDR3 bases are TGTGCCAGCTCACCACTTAGACAGGGGCCGGGTGAAAAACTGTTTTTT. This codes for CASSPLRQGPGEKLFF.

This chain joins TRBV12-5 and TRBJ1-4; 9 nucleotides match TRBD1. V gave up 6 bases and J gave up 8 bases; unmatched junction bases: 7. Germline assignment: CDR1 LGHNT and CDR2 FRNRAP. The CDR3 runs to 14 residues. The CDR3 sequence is CASGRGQGSEKLFF. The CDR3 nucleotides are TGTGCTAGTGGCCGGGGACAGGGAAGCGAAAAACTGTTTTTT.

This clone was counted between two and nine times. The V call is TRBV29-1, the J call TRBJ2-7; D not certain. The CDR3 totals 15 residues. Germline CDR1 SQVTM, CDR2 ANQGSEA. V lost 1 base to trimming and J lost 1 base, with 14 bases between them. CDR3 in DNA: TGCAGCGTTGAAGTGAGGATTTGGCCGTCCTACGAGCAGTACTTC. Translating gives CSVEVRIWPSYEQYF.

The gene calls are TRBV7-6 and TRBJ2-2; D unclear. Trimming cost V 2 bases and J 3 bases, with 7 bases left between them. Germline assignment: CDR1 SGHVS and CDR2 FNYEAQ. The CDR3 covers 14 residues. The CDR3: CASSLNSDTGELFF. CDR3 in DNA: TGTGCCAGCAGCTTAAACTCGGACACCGGGGAGCTGTTTTTT. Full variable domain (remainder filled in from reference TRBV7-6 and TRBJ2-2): GAGVSQSPRYKVTKRGQDVALRCDPISGHVSLYWYRQALGQGPEFLTYFNYEAQQDKSGLPNDRFSAERPEGSISTLTIQRTEQRDSAMYRCASSLNSDTGELFFGEGSRLTVL.

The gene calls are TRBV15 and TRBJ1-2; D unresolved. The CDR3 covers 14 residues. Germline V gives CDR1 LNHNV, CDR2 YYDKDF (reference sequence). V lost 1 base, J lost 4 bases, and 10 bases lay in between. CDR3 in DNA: TGTGCCACCAGCAGAGCGGCGGGCATCTATGGCTACACCTTC. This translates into CATSRAAGIYGYTF. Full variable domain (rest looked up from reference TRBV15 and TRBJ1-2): DAMVIQNPRYQVTQFGKPVTLSCSQTLNHNVMYWYQQKSSQAPKLLFHYYDKDFNNEADTPDNFQSRRPNTSFCFLDIRSPGLGDTAMYLCATSRAAGIYGYTFGSGTRLTVV.

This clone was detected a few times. The CDR3 region has the DNA TGTGCCAGCAGTTCGACAGGGGGGGCCACTGAAGCTTTCTTT. Amino acid sequence: CASSSTGGATEAFF. The genes are TRBV5-4 and TRBJ1-1; 9 positions match TRBD1. The CDR3 is 14 amino acids. V was pared by 5 bases and J by 4 bases, with 6 bases of the junction left unmatched. The germline V gene has CDR1 SGHNT and CDR2 YYREEE (reference sequence).

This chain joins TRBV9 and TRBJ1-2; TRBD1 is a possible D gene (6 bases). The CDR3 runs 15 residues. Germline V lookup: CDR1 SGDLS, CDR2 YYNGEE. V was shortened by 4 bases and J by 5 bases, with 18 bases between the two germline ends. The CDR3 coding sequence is TGTGCCAGCAGCCCTAGGACAGCCTCAGGGTATGGCTACACCTTC. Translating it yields CASSPRTASGYGYTF.

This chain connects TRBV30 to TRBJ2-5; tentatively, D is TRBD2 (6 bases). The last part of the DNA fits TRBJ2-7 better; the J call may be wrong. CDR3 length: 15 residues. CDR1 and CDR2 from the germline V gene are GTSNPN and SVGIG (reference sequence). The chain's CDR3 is CAWSVNCFGGYEQYF. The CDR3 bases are TGTGCCTGGAGTGTAAATTGCTTTGGGGGGTACGAGCAGTACTTC.

The CDR3 protein is CASSEDWNSYEQYF. CDR3 bases: TGTGCCAGCAGTGAGGACTGGAACTCCTACGAGCAGTACTTC. The chain recombines TRBV6-4 with TRBJ2-7; D is perhaps TRBD2 (5 bases). CDR1 and CDR2 from the germline V gene are MRHNA and SNTAGT. V dropped 3 bases and J dropped 0 bases, with 9 bases sitting between them. The CDR3 is made up of 14 amino acids.

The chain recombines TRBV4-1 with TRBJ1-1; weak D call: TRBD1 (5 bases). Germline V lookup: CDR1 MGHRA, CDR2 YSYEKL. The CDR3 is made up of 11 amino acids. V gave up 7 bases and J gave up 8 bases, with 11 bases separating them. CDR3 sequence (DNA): TGCGCCAGCACCGATTACAGGGAAGCTTTCTTT. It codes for CASTDYREAFF.

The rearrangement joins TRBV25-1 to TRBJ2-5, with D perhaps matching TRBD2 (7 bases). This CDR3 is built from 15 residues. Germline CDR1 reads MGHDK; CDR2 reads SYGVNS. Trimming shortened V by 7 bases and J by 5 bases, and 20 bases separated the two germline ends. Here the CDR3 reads CASTTSGGSGETQYF. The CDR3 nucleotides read TGTGCCAGCACGACCTCGGGGGGCTCGGGGGAGACCCAGTACTTC.

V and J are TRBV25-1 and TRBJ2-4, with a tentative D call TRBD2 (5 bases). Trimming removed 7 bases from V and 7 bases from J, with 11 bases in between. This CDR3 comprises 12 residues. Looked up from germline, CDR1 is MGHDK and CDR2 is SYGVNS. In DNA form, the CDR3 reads TGTGCCAGCACCGGGGAAGGGAACATTCAGTACTTC. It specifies CASTGEGNIQYF.

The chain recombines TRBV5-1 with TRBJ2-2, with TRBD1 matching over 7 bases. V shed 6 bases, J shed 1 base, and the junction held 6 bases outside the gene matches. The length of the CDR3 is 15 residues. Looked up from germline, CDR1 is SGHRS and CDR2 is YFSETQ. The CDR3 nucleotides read TGCGCCAGCACCAAGAGGGGGCTGAACACCGGGGAGCTGTTTTTT. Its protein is CASTKRGLNTGELFF.

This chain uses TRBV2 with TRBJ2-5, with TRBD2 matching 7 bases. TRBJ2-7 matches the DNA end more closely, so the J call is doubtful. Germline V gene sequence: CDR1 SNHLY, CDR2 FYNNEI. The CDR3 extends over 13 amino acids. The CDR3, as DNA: TGTGCCACCTGGGCGGGGGATTCCTACGAGCAGTACTTC. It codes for CATWAGDSYEQYF.

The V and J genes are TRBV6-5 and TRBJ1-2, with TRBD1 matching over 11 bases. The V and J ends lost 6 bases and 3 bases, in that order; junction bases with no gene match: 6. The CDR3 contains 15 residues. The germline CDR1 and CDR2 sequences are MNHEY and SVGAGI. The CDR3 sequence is CASSPGTGGDYGYTF. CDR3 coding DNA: TGTGCCAGCAGCCCCGGGACAGGGGGGGACTATGGCTACACCTTC.

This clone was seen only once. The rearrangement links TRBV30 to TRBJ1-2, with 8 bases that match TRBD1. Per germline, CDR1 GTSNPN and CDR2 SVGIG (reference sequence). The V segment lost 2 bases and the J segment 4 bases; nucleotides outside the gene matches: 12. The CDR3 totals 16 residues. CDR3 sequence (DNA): TGTGCCTGGAGTACAGGCTTAGACAGGGGCGCCTATGGCTACACCTTC. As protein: CAWSTGLDRGAYGYTF. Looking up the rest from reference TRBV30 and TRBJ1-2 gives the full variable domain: SQTIHQWPATLVQPVGSPLSLECTVEGTSNPNLYWYRQAAGRGLQLLFYSVGIGQISSEVPQNLSASRPQDRQFILSSKKLLLSDSGFYLCAWSTGLDRGAYGYTFGSGTRLTVV.

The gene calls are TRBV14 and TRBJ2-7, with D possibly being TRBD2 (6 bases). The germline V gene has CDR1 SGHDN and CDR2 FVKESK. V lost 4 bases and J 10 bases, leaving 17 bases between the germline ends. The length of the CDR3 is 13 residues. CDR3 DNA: TGTGCCAGCAGCCCCAGCCGGGACTCCGAACAGTACTTC. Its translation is CASSPSRDSEQYF. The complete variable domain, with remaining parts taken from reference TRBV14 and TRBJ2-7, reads EAGVTQFPSHSVIEKGQTVTLRCDPISGHDNLYWYRRVMGKEIKFLLHFVKESKQDESGMPNNRFLAERTGGTYSTLKVQPAELEDSGVYFCASSPSRDSEQYFGPGTRLTVT.

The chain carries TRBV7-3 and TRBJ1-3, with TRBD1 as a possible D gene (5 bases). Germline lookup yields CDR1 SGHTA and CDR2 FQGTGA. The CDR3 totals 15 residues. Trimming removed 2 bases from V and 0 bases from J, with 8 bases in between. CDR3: CASSLDSVSGNTIYF. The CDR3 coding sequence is TGTGCCAGCAGCTTAGACAGCGTCTCTGGAAACACCATATATTTT.

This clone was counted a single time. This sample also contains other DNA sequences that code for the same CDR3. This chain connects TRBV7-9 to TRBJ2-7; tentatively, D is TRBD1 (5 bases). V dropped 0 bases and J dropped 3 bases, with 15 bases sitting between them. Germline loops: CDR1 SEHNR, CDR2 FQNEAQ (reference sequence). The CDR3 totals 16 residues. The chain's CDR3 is CASSLAAIPGLYEQYF. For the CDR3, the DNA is TGTGCCAGCAGCTTAGCCGCAATCCCAGGGCTCTACGAGCAGTACTTC.

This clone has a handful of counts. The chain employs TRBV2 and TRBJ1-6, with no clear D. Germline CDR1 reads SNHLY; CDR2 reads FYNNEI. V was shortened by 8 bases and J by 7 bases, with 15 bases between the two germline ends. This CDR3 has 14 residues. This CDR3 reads CASVGRQSNSPLHF. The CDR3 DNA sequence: TGTGCCAGCGTCGGGAGGCAGAGCAATTCACCCCTCCACTTT. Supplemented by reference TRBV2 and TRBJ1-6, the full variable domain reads EPEVTQTPSHQVTQMGQEVILRCVPISNHLYFYWYRQILGQKVEFLVSFYNNEISEKSEIFDDQFSVERPDGSNFTLKIRSTKLEDSAMYFCASVGRQSNSPLHFGNGTRLTVT.

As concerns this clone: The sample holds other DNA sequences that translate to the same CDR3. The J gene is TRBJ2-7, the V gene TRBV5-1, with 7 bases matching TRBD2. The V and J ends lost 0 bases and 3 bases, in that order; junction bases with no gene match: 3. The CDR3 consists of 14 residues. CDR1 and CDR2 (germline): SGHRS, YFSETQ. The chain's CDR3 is CASSLGGGFYEQYF. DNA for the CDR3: TGCGCCAGCAGCTTGGGGGGGGGATTCTACGAGCAGTACTTC.

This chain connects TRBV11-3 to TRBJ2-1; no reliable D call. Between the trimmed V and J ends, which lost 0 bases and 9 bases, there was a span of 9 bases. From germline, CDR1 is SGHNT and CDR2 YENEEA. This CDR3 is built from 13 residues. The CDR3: CASSLDPSGEQFF. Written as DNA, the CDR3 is TGTGCCAGCAGCTTAGATCCGTCCGGTGAGCAGTTCTTC.

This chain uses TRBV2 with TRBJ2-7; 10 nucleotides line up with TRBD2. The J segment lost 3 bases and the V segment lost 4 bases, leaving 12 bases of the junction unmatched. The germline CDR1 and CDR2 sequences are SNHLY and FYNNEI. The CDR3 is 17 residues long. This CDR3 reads CASSATAGTSALYEQYF. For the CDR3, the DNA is TGTGCCAGCAGTGCCACAGCCGGGACTAGCGCCCTCTACGAGCAGTACTTC.

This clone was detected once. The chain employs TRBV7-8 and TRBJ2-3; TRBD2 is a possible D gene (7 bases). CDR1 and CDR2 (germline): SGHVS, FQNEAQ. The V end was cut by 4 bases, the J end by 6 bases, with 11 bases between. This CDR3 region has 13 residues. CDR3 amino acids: CASSWGRGDTQYF. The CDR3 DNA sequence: TGTGCCAGCAGCTGGGGGCGGGGGGATACGCAGTATTTT.

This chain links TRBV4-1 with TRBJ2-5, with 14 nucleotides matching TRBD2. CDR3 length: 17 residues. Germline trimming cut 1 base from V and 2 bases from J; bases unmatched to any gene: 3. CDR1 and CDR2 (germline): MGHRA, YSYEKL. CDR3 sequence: CASSQVRTSGGQETQYF. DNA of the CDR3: TGCGCCAGCAGCCAAGTGAGGACTAGCGGGGGGCAAGAGACCCAGTACTTC.